This TCR beta chain emerged from a study of T cells in Graves' hyperthyroidism and ophthalmopathy. Fresh peripheral blood, under 11 ml, yielded the PBMCs. The length of the CDR3 is 14 residues. Germline CDR1 is MNHEY and CDR2 is SMNVEV (reference sequence). V lost 6 bases and J lost 3; bases outside the gene matches: 8. From RNA transcripts, TCR beta CDR3 regions were amplified. HTBI primers were employed in a first-round RT-PCR of the TCR CDR3. TCRdb redid the calling of the multiplex PCR reads with MiXCR, one entry per CDR3 protein. The sample carries about 260,000 distinct CDR3 sequences, less than 20% recorded once. Many counts were recorded for this clonotype.

V and J are TRBV27 and TRBJ2-7; TRBD1 agrees at 7 bases. The receptor's source is a woman aged 18-29 years with Graves' ophthalmopathy. Material: blood. Written as DNA, the CDR3 is TGTGCCAGCAGCCCAAGGACAGGTGGCTACGAGCAGTACTTC. Its protein product is CASSPRTGGYEQYF.